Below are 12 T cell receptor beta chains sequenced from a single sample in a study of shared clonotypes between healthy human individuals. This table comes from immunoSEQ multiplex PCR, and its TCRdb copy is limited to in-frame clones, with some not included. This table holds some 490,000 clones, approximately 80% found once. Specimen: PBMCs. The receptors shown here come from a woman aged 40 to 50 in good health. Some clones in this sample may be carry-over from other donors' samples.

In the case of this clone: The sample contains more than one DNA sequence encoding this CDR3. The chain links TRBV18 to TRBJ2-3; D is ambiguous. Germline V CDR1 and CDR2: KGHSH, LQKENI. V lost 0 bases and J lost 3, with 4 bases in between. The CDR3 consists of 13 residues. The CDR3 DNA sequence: TGTGCCAGCTCACCACCGGGAACAGATACGCAGTATTTT. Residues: CASSPPGTDTQYF.

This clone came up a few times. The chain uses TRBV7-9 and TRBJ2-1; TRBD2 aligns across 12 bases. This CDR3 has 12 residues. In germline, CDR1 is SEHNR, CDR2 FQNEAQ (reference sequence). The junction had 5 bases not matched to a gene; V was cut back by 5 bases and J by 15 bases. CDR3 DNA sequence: TGTGCCAGCAGCGCTGGACTAGCGGGACGGTTCTTC. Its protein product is CASSAGLAGRFF.

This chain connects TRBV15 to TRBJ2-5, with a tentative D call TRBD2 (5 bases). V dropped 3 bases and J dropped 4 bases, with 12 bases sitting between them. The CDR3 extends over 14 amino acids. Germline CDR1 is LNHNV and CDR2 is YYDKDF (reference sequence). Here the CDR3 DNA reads TGTGCCACCAGCAGCGGAGGCATGGGAGAGACCCAGTACTTC. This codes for CATSSGGMGETQYF.

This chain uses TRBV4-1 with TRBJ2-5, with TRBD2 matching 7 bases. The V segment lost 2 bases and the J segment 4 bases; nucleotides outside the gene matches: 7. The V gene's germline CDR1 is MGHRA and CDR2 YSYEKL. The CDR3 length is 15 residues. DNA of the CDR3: TGCGCCAGCAGCCAACTTCCCGGGAGGAGAGAGACCCAGTACTTC. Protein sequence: CASSQLPGRRETQYF.

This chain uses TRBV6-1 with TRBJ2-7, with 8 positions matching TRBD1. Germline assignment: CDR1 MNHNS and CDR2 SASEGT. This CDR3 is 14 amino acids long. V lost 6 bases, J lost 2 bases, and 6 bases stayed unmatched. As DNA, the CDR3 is TGTGCCAGCAGCCCGGGACAGGTCGCCTACGAGCAGTACTTC. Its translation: CASSPGQVAYEQYF.

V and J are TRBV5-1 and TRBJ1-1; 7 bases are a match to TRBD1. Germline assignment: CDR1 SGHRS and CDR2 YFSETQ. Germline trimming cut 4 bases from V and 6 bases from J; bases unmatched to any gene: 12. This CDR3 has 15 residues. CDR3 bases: TGCGCCAGCAGCAAGGGACAGACGACGGTTCCTGAAGCTTTCTTT. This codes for CASSKGQTTVPEAFF.

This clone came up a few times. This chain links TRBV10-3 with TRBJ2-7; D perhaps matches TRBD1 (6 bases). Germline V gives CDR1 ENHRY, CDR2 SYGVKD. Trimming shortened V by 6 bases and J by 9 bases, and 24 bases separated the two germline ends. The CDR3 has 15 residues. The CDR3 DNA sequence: TGTGCCATCAGCGCTCACCGGGACACGGACCTAGGGCAGTACTTC. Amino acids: CAISAHRDTDLGQYF.

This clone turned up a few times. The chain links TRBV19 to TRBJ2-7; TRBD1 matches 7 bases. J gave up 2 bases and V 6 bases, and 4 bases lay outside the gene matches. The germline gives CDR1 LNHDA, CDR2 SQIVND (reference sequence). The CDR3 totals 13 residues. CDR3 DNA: TGTGCCAGTAGACGGACAGGCACCTACGAGCAGTACTTC. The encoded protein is CASRRTGTYEQYF.

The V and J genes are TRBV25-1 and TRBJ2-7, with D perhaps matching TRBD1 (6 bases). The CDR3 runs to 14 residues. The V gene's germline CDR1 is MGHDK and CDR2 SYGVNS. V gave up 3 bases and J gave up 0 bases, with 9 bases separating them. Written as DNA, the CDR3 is TGTGCCAGCAGTGAGGGACACAACTCCTACGAGCAGTACTTC. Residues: CASSEGHNSYEQYF.

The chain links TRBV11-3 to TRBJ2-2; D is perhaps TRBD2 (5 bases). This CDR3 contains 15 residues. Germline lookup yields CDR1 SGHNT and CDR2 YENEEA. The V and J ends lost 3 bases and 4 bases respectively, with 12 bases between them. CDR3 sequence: CASSFERSGTGELFF. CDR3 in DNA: TGTGCCAGCAGCTTTGAGCGGAGCGGCACCGGGGAGCTGTTTTTT.

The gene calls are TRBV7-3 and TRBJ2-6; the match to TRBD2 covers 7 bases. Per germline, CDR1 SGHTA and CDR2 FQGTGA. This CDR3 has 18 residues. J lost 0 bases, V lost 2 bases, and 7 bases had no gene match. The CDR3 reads CASSLVAGANSGANVLTF. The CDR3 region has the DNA TGTGCCAGCAGCTTAGTGGCGGGAGCGAACTCTGGGGCCAACGTCCTGACTTTC.

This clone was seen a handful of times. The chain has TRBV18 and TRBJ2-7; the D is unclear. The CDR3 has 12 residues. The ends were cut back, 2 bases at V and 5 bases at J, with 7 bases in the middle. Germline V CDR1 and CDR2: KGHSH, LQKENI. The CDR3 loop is CASSPTQDEQYF. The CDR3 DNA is TGTGCCAGCTCACCAACCCAGGACGAGCAGTACTTC.